The source of this TCR beta chain is a study of CD8 T cells in ankylosing spondylitis. The CDR3 contains 14 residues. V was trimmed by 6 bases and J by 1 base, leaving 15 bases between them. Germline-derived CDR1 and CDR2 are DFQATT and SNEGSKA (reference sequence). TCRdb redid the calling of the 5' RACE reads with MiXCR, one entry per CDR3 protein. This table holds about 140,000 distinct CDR3 sequences, about 7% found once. There are many counts of this clonotype. The clonotype was recovered from a female donor with ankylosing spondylitis or in good health (not recorded which). The sample taken for sequencing was blood, either unsorted or a sorted T cell fraction (not recorded which). This rearrangement joins TRBV20-1 to TRBJ1-1; perhaps TRBD1 as D (5 bases). DNA of the CDR3: TGCAGTGCCAACACGGACACCACGAACACTGAAGCTTTCTTT. It translates to CSANTDTTNTEAFF.